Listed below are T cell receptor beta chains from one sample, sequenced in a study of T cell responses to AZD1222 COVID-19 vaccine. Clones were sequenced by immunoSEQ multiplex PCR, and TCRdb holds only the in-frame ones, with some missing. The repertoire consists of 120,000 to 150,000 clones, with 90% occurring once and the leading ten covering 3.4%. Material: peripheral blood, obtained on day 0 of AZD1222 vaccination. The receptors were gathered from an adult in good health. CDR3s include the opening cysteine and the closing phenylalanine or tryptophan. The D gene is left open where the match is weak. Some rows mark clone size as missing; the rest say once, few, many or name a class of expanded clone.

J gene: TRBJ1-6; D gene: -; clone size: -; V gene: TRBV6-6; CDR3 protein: CASSQQGFRGSYNSPLHF; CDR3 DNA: TGTGCCAGCAGTCAGCAGGGATTTCGGGGCTCCTATAATTCACCCCTCCACTTT
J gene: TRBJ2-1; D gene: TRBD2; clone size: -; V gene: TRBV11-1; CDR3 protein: CASSLVLASGNNEQFF; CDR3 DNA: TGTGCCAGCAGCTTAGTTTTGGCTAGCGGTAACAATGAGCAGTTCTTC
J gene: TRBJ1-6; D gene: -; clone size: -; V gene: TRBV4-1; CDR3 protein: CASSQTFSENNSPLHF; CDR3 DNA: TGCGCCAGCAGCCAGACCTTCTCGGAAAATAATTCACCCCTCCACTTT
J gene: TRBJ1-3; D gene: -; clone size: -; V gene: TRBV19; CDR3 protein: CASSAGNGNTIYF; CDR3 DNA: TGTGCCAGTAGTGCCGGAAATGGAAACACCATATATTTT
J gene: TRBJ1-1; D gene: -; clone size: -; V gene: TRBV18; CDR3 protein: CASSPLPGAGYEAFF; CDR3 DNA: TGTGCCAGCTCACCACTCCCCGGGGCCGGGTATGAAGCTTTCTTT
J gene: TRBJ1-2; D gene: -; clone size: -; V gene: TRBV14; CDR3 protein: CASSQETWARPYGYTF; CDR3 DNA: TGTGCCAGCAGCCAAGAGACGTGGGCGAGGCCCTATGGCTACACCTTC
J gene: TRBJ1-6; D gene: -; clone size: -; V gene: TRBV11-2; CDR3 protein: CASSQAGVYNSPLHF; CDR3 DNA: TGTGCCAGCAGCCAAGCAGGGGTCTATAATTCACCCCTCCACTTT
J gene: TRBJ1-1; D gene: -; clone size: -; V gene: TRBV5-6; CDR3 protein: CASSLDPGQNTEAFF; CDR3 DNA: TGTGCCAGCAGCTTGGATCCGGGGCAGAACACTGAAGCTTTCTTT
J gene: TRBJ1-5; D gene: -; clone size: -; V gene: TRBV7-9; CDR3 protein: CASRAGHDSNQPQHF; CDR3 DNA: TGTGCCAGCAGGGCGGGACACGATAGCAATCAGCCCCAGCATTTT
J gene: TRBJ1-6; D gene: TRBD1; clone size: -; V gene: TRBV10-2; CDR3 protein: CASSGVEAGGSRYSPLHF; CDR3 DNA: TGCGCCAGCAGTGGGGTTGAGGCAGGGGGGAGTAGGTATTCACCCCTCCACTTT
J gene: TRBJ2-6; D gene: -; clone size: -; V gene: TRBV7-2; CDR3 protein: CASSLTPAGANVLTF; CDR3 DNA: TGTGCCAGCAGCTTAACCCCAGCTGGGGCCAACGTCCTGACTTTC
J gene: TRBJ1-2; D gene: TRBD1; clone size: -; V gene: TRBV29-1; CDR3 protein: CSPDRERDYGYTF; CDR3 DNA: TGCAGCCCCGACAGGGAAAGGGACTATGGCTACACCTTC
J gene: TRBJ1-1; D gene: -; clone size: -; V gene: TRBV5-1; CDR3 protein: CASSSSLNTEAFF; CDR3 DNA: TGCGCCAGCAGCTCGAGTCTGAACACTGAAGCTTTCTTT
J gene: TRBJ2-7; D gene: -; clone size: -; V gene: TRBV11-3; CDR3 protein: CASSPTQEAQYEQYF; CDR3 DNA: TGTGCCAGCAGTCCTACCCAGGAGGCCCAATACGAGCAGTACTTC
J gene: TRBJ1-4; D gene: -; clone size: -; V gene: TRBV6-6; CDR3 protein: CASSYDATNEKLFF; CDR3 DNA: TGTGCCAGCAGTTATGATGCAACTAATGAAAAACTGTTTTTT
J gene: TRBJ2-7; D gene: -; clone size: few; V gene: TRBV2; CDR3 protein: CASSEVYPYEQYF; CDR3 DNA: TGTGCCAGCAGTGAGGTCTACCCCTACGAGCAGTACTTC
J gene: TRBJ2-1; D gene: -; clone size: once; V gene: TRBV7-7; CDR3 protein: CASSLGPSYNEQFF; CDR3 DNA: TGTGCTAGCAGCTTAGGTCCTTCCTACAATGAGCAGTTCTTC
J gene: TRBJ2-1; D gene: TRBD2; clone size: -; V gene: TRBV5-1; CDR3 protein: CASSLVGTSGRGNEQFF; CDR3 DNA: TGCGCCAGCAGCTTGGTCGGGACTAGCGGGAGGGGTAATGAGCAGTTCTTC
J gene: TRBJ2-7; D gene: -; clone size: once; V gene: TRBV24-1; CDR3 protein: CATSAQDSYEQYF; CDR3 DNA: TGTGCCACCAGTGCTCAGGATTCCTACGAGCAGTACTTC
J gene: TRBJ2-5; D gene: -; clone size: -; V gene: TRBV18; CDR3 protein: CASSPESQTQYF; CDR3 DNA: TGTGCCAGCTCACCAGAGTCGCAGACCCAGTACTTC
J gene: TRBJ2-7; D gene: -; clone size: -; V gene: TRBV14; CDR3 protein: CASSRYYEQYF; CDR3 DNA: TGTGCCAGCAGTCGGTACTACGAGCAGTACTTC
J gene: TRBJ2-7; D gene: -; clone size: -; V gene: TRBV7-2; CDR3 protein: CASSRTTYEQYF; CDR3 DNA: TGTGCCAGCAGCCGGACTACCTACGAGCAGTACTTC
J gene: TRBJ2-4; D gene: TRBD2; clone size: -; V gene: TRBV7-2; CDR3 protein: CASSLVSSGAKNIQYF; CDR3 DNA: TGTGCCAGCAGCTTAGTCTCTAGCGGGGCCAAAAACATTCAGTACTTC
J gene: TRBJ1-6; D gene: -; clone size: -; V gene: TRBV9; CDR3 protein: CASSPLGQAINSPLHF; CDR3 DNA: TGTGCCAGCAGCCCTCTAGGGCAGGCAATAAATTCACCCCTCCACTTT
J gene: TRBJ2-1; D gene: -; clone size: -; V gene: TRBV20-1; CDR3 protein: CSASPDSFSSYNEQFF; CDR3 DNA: TGCAGTGCTAGTCCGGACAGTTTTTCCTCCTACAATGAGCAGTTCTTC
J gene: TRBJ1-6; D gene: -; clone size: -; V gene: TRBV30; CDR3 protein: CAWMGESNSPLHF; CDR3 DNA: TGTGCCTGGATGGGGGAGTCGAATTCACCCCTCCACTTT
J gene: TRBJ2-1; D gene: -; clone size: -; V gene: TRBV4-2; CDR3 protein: CASRARAGEDEQFF; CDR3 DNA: TGTGCCAGCAGGGCTCGCGCCGGAGAGGATGAGCAGTTCTTC
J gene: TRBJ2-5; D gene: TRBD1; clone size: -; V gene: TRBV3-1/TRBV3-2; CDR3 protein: CASSHQGAWETQYF; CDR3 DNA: TGTGCCAGCAGCCACCAGGGGGCGTGGGAGACCCAGTACTTC
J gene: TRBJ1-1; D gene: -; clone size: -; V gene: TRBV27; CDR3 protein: CASSFLGGADTEAFF; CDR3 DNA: TGTGCCAGCAGTTTCCTCGGGGGGGCGGACACTGAAGCTTTCTTT
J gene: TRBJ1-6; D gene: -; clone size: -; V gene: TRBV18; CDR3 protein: CASSPMTRGLSSPLHF; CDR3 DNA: TGTGCCAGCTCACCCATGACACGGGGCTTGAGTTCACCCCTCCACTTT
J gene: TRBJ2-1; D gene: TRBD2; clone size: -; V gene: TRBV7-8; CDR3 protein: CASRAGGLYNEQFF; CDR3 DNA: TGTGCCAGCCGGGCGGGGGGCCTATACAATGAGCAGTTCTTC
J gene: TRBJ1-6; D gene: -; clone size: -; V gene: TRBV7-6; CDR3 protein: CASSLAGVGSPLHF; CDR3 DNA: TGTGCCAGCAGCTTAGCCGGGGTAGGGTCACCCCTCCACTTT
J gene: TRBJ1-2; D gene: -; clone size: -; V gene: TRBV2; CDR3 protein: CASSVALGGYGYTF; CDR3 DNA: TGTGCCAGCAGTGTAGCACTCGGGGGTTATGGCTACACCTTC
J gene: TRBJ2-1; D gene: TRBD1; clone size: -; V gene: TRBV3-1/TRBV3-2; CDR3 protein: CASSQDYPGQGSYNEQFF; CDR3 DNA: TGTGCCAGCAGCCAAGATTATCCAGGACAGGGGTCCTACAATGAGCAGTTCTTC
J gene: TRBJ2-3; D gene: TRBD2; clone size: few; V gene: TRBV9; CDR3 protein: CASSLTSGYTDTQYF; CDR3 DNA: TGTGCCAGCAGCCTTACTAGCGGGTACACAGATACGCAGTATTTT
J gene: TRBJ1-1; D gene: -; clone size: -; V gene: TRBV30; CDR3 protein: CAWIRRDLTEAFF; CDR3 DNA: TGTGCCTGGATCAGGAGGGACCTTACTGAAGCTTTCTTT
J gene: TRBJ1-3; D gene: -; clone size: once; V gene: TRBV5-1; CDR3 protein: CASSFPGDTIYF; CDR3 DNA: TGCGCCAGCAGCTTTCCGGGGGACACCATATATTTT
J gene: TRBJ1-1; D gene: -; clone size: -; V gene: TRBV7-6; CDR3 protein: CASSLGTGMNTEAFF; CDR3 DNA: TGTGCCAGCAGCTTAGGAACAGGGATGAACACTGAAGCTTTCTTT
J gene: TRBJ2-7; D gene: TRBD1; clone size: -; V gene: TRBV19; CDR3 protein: CASSITGVFYEQYF; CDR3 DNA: TGTGCCAGTAGTATCACAGGGGTTTTCTACGAGCAGTACTTC
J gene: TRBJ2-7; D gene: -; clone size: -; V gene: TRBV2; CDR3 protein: CASSTGFYEQYF; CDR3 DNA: TGTGCCAGCAGCACAGGGTTCTACGAGCAGTACTTC
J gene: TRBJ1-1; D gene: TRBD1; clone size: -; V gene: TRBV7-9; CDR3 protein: CASSRAQGASDTEAFF; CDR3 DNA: TGTGCCAGCAGCCGTGCACAGGGGGCGAGCGACACTGAAGCTTTCTTT
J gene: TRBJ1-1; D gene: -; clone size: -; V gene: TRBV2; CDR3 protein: CASSDVRVDTEAFF; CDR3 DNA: TGTGCCAGCAGTGACGTAAGAGTGGACACTGAAGCTTTCTTT
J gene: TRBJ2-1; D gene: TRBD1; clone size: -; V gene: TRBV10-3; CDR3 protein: CAISVTGGNYNEQFF; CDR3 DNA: TGTGCCATCAGTGTCACAGGGGGAAACTACAATGAGCAGTTCTTC
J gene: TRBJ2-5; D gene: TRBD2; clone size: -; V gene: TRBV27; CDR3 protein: CASSFTSGRSQETQYF; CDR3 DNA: TGTGCCAGCAGTTTTACTAGCGGGCGATCCCAAGAGACCCAGTACTTC